The 27 T cell receptor beta chains given below trace back to one sample, sequenced in a study of cytomegalovirus exposure and HLA in healthy donors. Vbeta (60) and Jbeta (13) primers were used in the PCR. Measured with immunoSEQ multiplex PCR; TCRdb has only the in-frame clones, and not every one. The table shows nearly 110,000 clones, with approximately 79% occurring only once. The specimen sequenced was PBMCs. The receptor source for this set is a man aged 18 to 30 in good health and CMV-seronegative.

The chain uses TRBV19 and TRBJ2-7; the D gene is possibly TRBD2 (5 bases). Germline V gene lookup returns CDR1 LNHDA and CDR2 SQIVND (reference sequence). The CDR3 contains 15 residues. V shed 3 bases and J shed 2 bases, with 14 bases lying between them. CDR3 DNA sequence: TGTGCCAGTAGTATTGGACGGGGTGGAACCTACGAGCAGTACTTC. Translated: CASSIGRGGTYEQYF.

The V call is TRBV10-3, the J call TRBJ2-7; TRBD1 agrees at 10 bases. V lost 6 bases to trimming and J lost 0 bases; unmatched junction nucleotides: 5. The CDR3 length is 15 residues. CDR1 and CDR2 (germline): ENHRY, SYGVKD. CDR3 coding DNA: TGTGCCATCAGGAAAGGACAGGGGGTCTCCTACGAGCAGTACTTC. This translates into CAIRKGQGVSYEQYF.

The chain combines TRBV28 with TRBJ2-5; 8 bases are shared with TRBD1. The germline V gene encodes CDR1 MDHEN and CDR2 SYDVKM. CDR3 size: 15 residues. Trimming took 3 bases from V and 2 from J; bases not matched to a gene: 5. CDR3 amino acids: CASSLFGQGQETQYF. The CDR3 nucleotides are TGTGCCAGCAGTTTGTTTGGACAGGGTCAAGAGACCCAGTACTTC.

This chain joins TRBV19 and TRBJ1-2, with D uncertain. This CDR3 has 14 residues. The germline V and J ends were trimmed by 3 bases and 2 bases, with 10 bases remaining between them. CDR1 is LNHDA, CDR2 SQIVND, per germline (reference sequence). DNA of the CDR3: TGTGCCAGTAGTATCGCAACGGGGAACTATGGCTACACCTTC. Translating it yields CASSIATGNYGYTF.

V and J are TRBV10-3 and TRBJ2-6; 7 nucleotides match TRBD1. Germline assignment: CDR1 ENHRY and CDR2 SYGVKD. This CDR3 comprises 14 residues. V lost 8 bases and J lost 4; bases outside the gene matches: 5. The CDR3 nucleotides are TGTGCCATCCACAGGGGACCGGGGGCCAACGTCCTGACTTTC. This translates into CAIHRGPGANVLTF.

Concerning this clone itself: Other DNA sequences in the same sample also yield this CDR3. This chain joins TRBV6-4 and TRBJ2-1; 14 bases align to TRBD2. Germline trimming cut 2 bases from V and 7 bases from J; bases unmatched to any gene: 1. CDR1 is MRHNA, CDR2 SNTAGT, per germline. This CDR3 has 15 residues. CDR3 DNA sequence: TGTGCCAGCAGTGACGGGACTAGCGGGGGAAATGAGCAGTTCTTC. This translates into CASSDGTSGGNEQFF.

This chain's CDR3 is CAGGVSNRGRETQYF. Here the CDR3 DNA reads TGTGCCGGGGGGGTGTCAAACAGGGGGCGGGAGACCCAGTACTTC. The rearrangement links TRBV6-1 to TRBJ2-5, with 9 bases fitting TRBD1. The trim removed 11 bases at V and 5 bases at J, leaving 15 bases unmatched. The CDR3 runs to 15 residues. Germline CDR1 MNHNS, CDR2 SASEGT.

The V and J genes are TRBV5-1 and TRBJ2-2; a possible D gene is TRBD1 (5 bases). The CDR3 runs to 16 residues. V was trimmed by 0 bases and J by 5 bases, leaving 14 bases between them. Germline-derived CDR1 and CDR2 are SGHRS and YFSETQ. The CDR3 nucleotides read TGCGCCAGCAGCTTGGGAGTTCCAAGGGGAACCGGGGAGCTGTTTTTT. Residues: CASSLGVPRGTGELFF.

The rearrangement uses TRBV6-1 and TRBJ2-1; unclear D gene. V lost 5 bases to trimming and J lost 7 bases, with 3 bases between them. CDR1 is MNHNS and CDR2 is SASEGT in the germline V gene. The CDR3 contains 10 residues. This chain's CDR3 is CASSLNEQFF. The CDR3 DNA reads TGTGCCAGCAGTCTTAATGAGCAGTTCTTC.

This chain joins TRBV29-1 and TRBJ1-1; maybe TRBD1 (5 bases). The CDR3 totals 14 residues. CDR1 is SQVTM and CDR2 is ANQGSEA in the germline V gene. V dropped 7 bases and J dropped 1 base, with 16 bases sitting between them. CDR3 in amino acids: CSAKRTNENTEAFF. The CDR3 bases are TGCAGCGCTAAGAGGACAAACGAGAACACTGAAGCTTTCTTT. Filled out from reference TRBV29-1 and TRBJ1-1, the complete variable domain reads SAVISQKPSRDICQRGTSLTIQCQVDSQVTMMFWYRQQPGQSLTLIATANQGSEATYESGFVIDKFPISRPNLTFSTLTVSNMSPEDSSIYLCSAKRTNENTEAFFGQGTRLTVV.

The rearrangement uses TRBV7-7 and TRBJ2-1, with 7 bases aligning to TRBD1. Looked up from germline, CDR1 is SSHAT and CDR2 is FNYEAQ (reference sequence). The CDR3 has 13 residues. J was trimmed by 12 bases and V by 5 bases; bases with no gene match: 10. The CDR3 DNA is TGTGCCAGCAGCGAGATGGGACAGCGAGTGCAGTTCTTC. Protein: CASSEMGQRVQFF.

J is TRBJ2-3 and V is TRBV7-9, with TRBD1 matching over 10 bases. The length of the CDR3 is 15 residues. Trimming took 1 base from V and 4 from J; bases not matched to a gene: 2. Looked up from germline, CDR1 is SEHNR and CDR2 is FQNEAQ (reference sequence). This CDR3 reads CASSLVGTGADTQYF. The DNA of the CDR3 is TGTGCCAGCAGCTTAGTCGGGACAGGGGCAGATACGCAGTATTTT.

The chain links TRBV13 to TRBJ2-5; 7 nucleotides match TRBD1. The CDR3 runs to 14 residues. Germline V gene sequence: CDR1 PRHDT, CDR2 FYEKMQ (reference sequence). The trim removed 5 bases at V and 5 bases at J, leaving 8 bases unmatched. The CDR3 protein is CASSKPGTAETQYF. The CDR3 DNA reads TGTGCCAGCAGCAAACCCGGGACAGCTGAGACCCAGTACTTC.

This chain joins TRBV6-1 and TRBJ2-2, with a weak D call TRBD1 (5 bases). V lost 4 bases to trimming and J lost 2 bases, with 14 bases between them. The CDR3 is made up of 16 amino acids. Per germline, CDR1 MNHNS and CDR2 SASEGT. The CDR3 region is CASSGAGIPNTGELFF. The DNA of the CDR3 is TGTGCCAGCAGTGGGGCAGGGATACCAAACACCGGGGAGCTGTTTTTT.

This clone was seen a few times. The rearrangement uses TRBV7-6 and TRBJ2-1; TRBD2 might be the D (5 bases). V lost 4 bases, J lost 9 bases, and 13 bases lay in between. This CDR3 has 13 residues. Germline CDR1 and CDR2: SGHVS and FNYEAQ. The chain's CDR3 is CASSSDGLVEQFF. The CDR3 DNA reads as TGTGCCAGCAGCTCGGACGGACTCGTTGAGCAGTTCTTC.

The chain links TRBV27 to TRBJ2-5; TRBD1 agrees at 7 bases. Losses at the gene ends were 5 bases for V and 6 bases for J; bases not matched to a gene: 9. Germline CDR1 reads MNHEY; CDR2 reads SMNVEV (reference sequence). The CDR3 has 14 residues. CDR3 sequence (DNA): TGTGCCAGCAGTCTGGGACAGTCCACGAAGACCCAGTACTTC. This encodes CASSLGQSTKTQYF.

The chain joins TRBV7-9 to TRBJ1-6, with a weak D call TRBD1 (5 bases). This CDR3 has 14 residues. V was clipped by 5 bases and J by 6 bases, with 11 bases between them. Germline lookup yields CDR1 SEHNR and CDR2 FQNEAQ (reference sequence). CDR3 loop: CASSTQGSNSPLHF. The DNA of the CDR3 is TGTGCCAGCAGCACGCAGGGTTCTAATTCACCCCTCCACTTT.

V usage is TRBV4-3 and J usage is TRBJ1-5; D is ambiguous. The CDR3 length is 15 residues. Trimming stripped 1 base from V and 2 bases from J, with 9 bases between. Germline V CDR1 and CDR2: LGHNA, YSLEER. Here the CDR3 DNA reads TGCGCCAGCAGCCAAGCCCCACGGGGCAATCAGCCCCAGCATTTT. This gives the protein CASSQAPRGNQPQHF.

The chain joins TRBV5-1 to TRBJ2-3; tentatively, D is TRBD1 (5 bases). The CDR3 is 14 residues long. With 4 bases removed from V and 6 bases from J, the gap between germline ends came to 15 bases. Per germline, CDR1 SGHRS and CDR2 YFSETQ. The CDR3 reads CASSADTPRDTQYF. For the CDR3, the DNA is TGCGCCAGCAGCGCGGACACCCCCCGGGATACGCAGTATTTT. Combining the CDR3 with reference TRBV5-1 and TRBJ2-3 gives the whole variable domain KAGVTQTPRYLIKTRGQQVTLSCSPISGHRSVSWYQQTPGQGLQFLFEYFSETQRNKGNFPGRFSGRQFSNSRSEMNVSTLELGDSALYLCASSADTPRDTQYFGPGTRLTVL.

V is TRBV4-2 and J is TRBJ2-2; the D gene is possibly TRBD2 (5 bases). Germline V gene sequence: CDR1 LGHNA, CDR2 YNFKEQ. This CDR3 is built from 17 residues. The ends were cut back, 0 bases at V and 5 bases at J, with 16 bases in the middle. The CDR3 spells CASSQDLGRGRTGELFF. The CDR3 DNA reads TGTGCCAGCAGCCAAGATTTGGGCCGGGGAAGAACCGGGGAGCTGTTTTTT.

The chain uses TRBV5-4 and TRBJ1-2, with TRBD1 identical over 7 bases. The length of the CDR3 is 12 residues. Germline trimming cut 7 bases from V and 10 bases from J; bases unmatched to any gene: 10. From germline, CDR1 is SGHNT and CDR2 YYREEE (reference sequence). The CDR3 sequence is CASGRDRLVYTF. The DNA of the CDR3 is TGTGCCAGCGGTCGGGACAGATTGGTCTACACCTTC.

The chain recombines TRBV6-5 with TRBJ2-3, with 9 bases fitting TRBD2. V lost 2 bases, J lost 5 bases, and 5 bases stayed unmatched. Germline assignment: CDR1 MNHEY and CDR2 SVGAGI. This CDR3 contains 15 residues. The CDR3 bases are TGTGCCAGCAGTTACGTGGGACTAGCTGGAGATACGCAGTATTTT. The encoded protein is CASSYVGLAGDTQYF.

This clone was seen a single time. The chain carries TRBV5-6 and TRBJ2-1; 7 bases match TRBD2. The length of the CDR3 is 19 residues. The V and J ends lost 5 bases and 0 bases, in that order; junction bases with no gene match: 17. Germline CDR1 and CDR2: SGHDT and YYEEEE. The chain's CDR3 is CASSGGGISSASSYNEQFF. In DNA form, the CDR3 reads TGTGCCAGCAGTGGGGGGGGAATATCTAGCGCGAGCTCCTACAATGAGCAGTTCTTC.

This clone was seen a single time. This chain connects TRBV7-3 to TRBJ2-6, with 9 nucleotides matching TRBD1. The CDR3 has 19 residues. The germline V gene encodes CDR1 SGHTA and CDR2 FQGTGA. Losses at the gene ends were 5 bases for V and 4 bases for J; bases not matched to a gene: 15. The CDR3 coding sequence is TGTGCCAGCAGCCCAGTTCAACAGGGGGCGGCGGTGGGGGCCAACGTCCTGACTTTC. Encoded protein: CASSPVQQGAAVGANVLTF.

The chain couples TRBV4-1 to TRBJ1-2; possibly TRBD1 for D (5 bases). V lost 1 base, J lost 6 bases, and 15 bases lay in between. In germline, CDR1 is MGHRA, CDR2 YSYEKL. The CDR3 extends over 15 amino acids. DNA of the CDR3: TGCGCCAGCAGCCAAGGTGATTCAGGGCGGAATGGCTACACCTTC. Translation: CASSQGDSGRNGYTF.

This clone has only one observation. The gene calls are TRBV5-1 and TRBJ2-7; TRBD2 aligns across 10 bases. The CDR3 consists of 15 residues. The trim removed 3 bases at V and 5 bases at J, leaving 8 bases unmatched. Germline lookup yields CDR1 SGHRS and CDR2 YFSETQ. CDR3 amino acids: CASSSTPSGGDEQYF. DNA for the CDR3: TGCGCCAGCAGCTCAACCCCTAGCGGGGGAGACGAGCAGTACTTC.

This chain's CDR3 is CSATRDEQYF. The CDR3 DNA reads TGCAGTGCTACCAGGGACGAGCAGTACTTC. The gene calls are TRBV20-1 and TRBJ2-7; a possible D gene is TRBD1 (5 bases). Germline CDR1 is DFQATT and CDR2 is SNEGSKA (reference sequence). V dropped 4 bases and J dropped 5 bases, with 6 bases sitting between them. The CDR3 consists of 10 residues.